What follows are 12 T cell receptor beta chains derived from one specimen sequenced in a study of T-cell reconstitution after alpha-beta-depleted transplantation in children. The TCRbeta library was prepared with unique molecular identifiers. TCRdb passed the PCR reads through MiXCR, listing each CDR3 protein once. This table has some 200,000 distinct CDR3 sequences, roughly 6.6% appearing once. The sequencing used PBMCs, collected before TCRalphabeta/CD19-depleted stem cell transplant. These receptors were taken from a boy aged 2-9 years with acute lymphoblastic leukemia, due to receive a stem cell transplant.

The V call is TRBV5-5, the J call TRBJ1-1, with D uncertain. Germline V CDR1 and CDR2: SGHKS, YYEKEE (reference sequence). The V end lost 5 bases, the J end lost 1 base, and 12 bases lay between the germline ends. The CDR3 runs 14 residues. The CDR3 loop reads CASREVVANTEAFF. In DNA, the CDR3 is TGTGCCAGCAGAGAAGTGGTAGCGAACACTGAAGCTTTCTTT. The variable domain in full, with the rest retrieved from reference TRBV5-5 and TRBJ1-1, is DAGVTQSPTHLIKTRGQQVTLRCSPISGHKSVSWYQQVLGQGPQFIFQYYEKEERGRGNFPDRFSARQFPNYSSELNVNALLLGDSALYLCASREVVANTEAFFGQGTRLTVV.

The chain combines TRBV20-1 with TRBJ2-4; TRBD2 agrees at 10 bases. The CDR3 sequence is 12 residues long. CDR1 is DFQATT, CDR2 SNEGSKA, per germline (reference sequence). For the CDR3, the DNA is TGCAGCAGCGGGAGGGGAACGAACATTCAGTACTTC. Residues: CSSGRGTNIQYF.

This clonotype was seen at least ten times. DNA for the CDR3: TGTGCCAGCAGTTTTACGGGACCCTCCTACAATGAGCAGTTCTTC. Translated, it gives CASSFTGPSYNEQFF. The V gene is TRBV28, the J gene TRBJ2-1; perhaps D is TRBD1 or TRBD2 (5 bases each). CDR1 is MDHEN and CDR2 is SYDVKM in the germline V gene. The CDR3 has 15 residues. V dropped 3 bases and J dropped 0 bases, with 9 bases sitting between them.

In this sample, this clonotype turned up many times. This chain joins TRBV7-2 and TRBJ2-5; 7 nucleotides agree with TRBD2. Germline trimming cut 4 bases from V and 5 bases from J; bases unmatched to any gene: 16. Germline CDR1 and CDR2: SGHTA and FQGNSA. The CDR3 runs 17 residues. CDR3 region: CASSYLSRSSGSETQYF. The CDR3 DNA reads TGTGCCAGCAGCTATTTATCGCGATCTAGCGGCTCGGAGACCCAGTACTTC.

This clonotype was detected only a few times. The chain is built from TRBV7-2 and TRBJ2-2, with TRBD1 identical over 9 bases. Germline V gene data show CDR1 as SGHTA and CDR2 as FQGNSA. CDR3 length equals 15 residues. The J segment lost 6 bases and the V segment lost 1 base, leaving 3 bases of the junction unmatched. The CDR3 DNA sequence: TGTGCCAGCAGCTTAGGACAGGGGGGCGCCGGGGAGCTGTTTTTT. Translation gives CASSLGQGGAGELFF.

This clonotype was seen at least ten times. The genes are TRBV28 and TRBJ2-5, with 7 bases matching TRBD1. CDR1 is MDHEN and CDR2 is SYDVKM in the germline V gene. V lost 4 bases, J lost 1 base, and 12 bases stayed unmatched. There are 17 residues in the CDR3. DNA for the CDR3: TGTGCCAGCAGTTCGTCCGGGACAGATATGCTCCAAGAGACCCAGTACTTC. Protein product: CASSSSGTDMLQETQYF.

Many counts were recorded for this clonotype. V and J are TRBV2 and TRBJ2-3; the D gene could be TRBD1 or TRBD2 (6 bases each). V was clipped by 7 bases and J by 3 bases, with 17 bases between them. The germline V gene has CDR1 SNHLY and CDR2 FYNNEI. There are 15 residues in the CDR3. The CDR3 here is CASNGGSDGTDTQYF. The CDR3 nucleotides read TGTGCCAGCAACGGGGGCTCAGATGGAACAGATACGCAGTATTTT.

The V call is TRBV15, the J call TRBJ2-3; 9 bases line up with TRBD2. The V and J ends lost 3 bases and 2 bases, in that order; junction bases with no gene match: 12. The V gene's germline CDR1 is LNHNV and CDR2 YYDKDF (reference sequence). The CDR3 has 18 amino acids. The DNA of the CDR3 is TGTGCCACCAGCAGCGGATCACGAGGCGGGAGGGACACAGATACGCAGTATTTT. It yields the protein CATSSGSRGGRDTDTQYF.

For the CDR3, the DNA is TGTGCCAGCAGCCAAGAAGGCACCGGGGGCACCGGGGAGCTGTTTTTT. Amino acids: CASSQEGTGGTGELFF. V is TRBV4-2 and J is TRBJ2-2; maybe TRBD2 (6 bases). CDR3 length: 16 amino acids. V gave up 0 bases and J gave up 4 bases, with 12 bases separating them. Germline loops: CDR1 LGHNA, CDR2 YNFKEQ.

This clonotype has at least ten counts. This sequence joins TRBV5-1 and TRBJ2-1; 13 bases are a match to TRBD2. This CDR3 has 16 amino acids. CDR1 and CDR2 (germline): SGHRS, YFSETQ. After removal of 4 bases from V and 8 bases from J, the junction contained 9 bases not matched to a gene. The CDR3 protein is CASSTGLAGREHEQFF. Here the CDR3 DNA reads TGCGCCAGCAGCACGGGACTAGCGGGGAGGGAGCATGAGCAGTTCTTC.

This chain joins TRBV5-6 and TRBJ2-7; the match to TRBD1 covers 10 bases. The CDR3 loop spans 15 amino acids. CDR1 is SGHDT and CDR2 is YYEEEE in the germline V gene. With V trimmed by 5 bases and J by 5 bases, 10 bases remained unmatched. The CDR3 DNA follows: TGTGCCAGCAGACAGACAGGGGGCGCATTCCACGAGCAGTACTTC. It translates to CASRQTGGAFHEQYF.

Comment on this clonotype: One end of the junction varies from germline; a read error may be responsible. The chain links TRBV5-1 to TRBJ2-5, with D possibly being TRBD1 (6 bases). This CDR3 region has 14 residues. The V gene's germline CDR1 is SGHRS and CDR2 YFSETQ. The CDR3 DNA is TGCGCCAGCAGCTTTAACCAGGGGCGAGAGACCCAGTGCTTC. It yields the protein CASSFNQGRETQCF.